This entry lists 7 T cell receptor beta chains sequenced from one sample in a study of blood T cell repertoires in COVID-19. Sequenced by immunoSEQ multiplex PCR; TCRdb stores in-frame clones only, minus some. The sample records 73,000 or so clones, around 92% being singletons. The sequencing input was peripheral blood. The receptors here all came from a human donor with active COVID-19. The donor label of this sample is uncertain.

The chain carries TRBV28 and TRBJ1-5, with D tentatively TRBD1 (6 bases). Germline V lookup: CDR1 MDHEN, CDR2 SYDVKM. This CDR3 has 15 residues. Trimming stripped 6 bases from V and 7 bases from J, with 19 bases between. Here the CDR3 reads CASRTGHPSEQPQHF. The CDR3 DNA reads TGTGCCAGCAGAACGGGACACCCATCGGAACAGCCCCAGCATTTT.

The CDR3 sequence is CASSPGGRDETQYF. The CDR3 bases are TGTGCCAGCAGCCCTGGGGGGAGGGATGAGACCCAGTACTTC. This sequence joins TRBV11-3 and TRBJ2-5, with 7 bases that match TRBD2. The CDR3 length is 14 residues. Trimming cost V 5 bases and J 5 bases; bases outside gene matches: 8. CDR1 SGHNT and CDR2 YENEEA come from the germline V gene.

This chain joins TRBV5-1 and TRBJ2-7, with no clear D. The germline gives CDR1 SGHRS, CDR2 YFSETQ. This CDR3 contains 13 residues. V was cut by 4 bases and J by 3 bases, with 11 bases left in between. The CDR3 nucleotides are TGCGCCAGCAGCACCGGAGAAGGCTACGAGCAGTACTTC. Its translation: CASSTGEGYEQYF.

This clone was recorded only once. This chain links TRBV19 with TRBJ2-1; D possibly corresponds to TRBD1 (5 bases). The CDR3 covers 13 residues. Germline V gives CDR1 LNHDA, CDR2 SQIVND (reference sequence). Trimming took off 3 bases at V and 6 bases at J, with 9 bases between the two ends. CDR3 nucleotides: TGTGCCAGTAGTATGCAGGGTATCAATGAGCAGTTCTTC. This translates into CASSMQGINEQFF.

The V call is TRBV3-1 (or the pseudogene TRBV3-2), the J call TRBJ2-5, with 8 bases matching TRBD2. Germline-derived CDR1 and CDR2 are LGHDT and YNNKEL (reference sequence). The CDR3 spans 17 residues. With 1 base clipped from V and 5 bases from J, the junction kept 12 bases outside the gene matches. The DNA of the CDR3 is TGTGCCAGCAGCCAAGCGAGCGGGAGCTTCCCGCGGGAGACCCAGTACTTC. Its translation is CASSQASGSFPRETQYF.

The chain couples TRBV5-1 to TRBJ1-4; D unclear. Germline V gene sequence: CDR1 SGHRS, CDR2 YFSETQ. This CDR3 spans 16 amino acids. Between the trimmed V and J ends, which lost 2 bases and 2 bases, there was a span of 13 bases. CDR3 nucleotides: TGCGCCAGCAGCTTTAGCCAAGCGGTCACTAATGAAAAACTGTTTTTT. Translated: CASSFSQAVTNEKLFF.

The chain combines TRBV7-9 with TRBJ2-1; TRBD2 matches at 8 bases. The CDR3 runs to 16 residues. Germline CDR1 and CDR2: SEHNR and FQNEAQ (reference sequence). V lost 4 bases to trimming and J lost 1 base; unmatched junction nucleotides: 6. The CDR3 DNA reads TGTGCCAGCAGCTATAGCGGGACCTTATCCTACAATGAGCAGTTCTTC. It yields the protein CASSYSGTLSYNEQFF.